Following are 8 T cell receptor beta chains from one sample sequenced in a study of T cells in Graves' hyperthyroidism and ophthalmopathy. Amplified TCR beta CDR3 regions derived from RNA transcripts. The TCR CDR3 was amplified in a first-round RT-PCR using the HTBI primer set. Using its own MiXCR run on the multiplex PCR reads, TCRdb lists one record per CDR3 protein. The sample lists about 50,000 distinct CDR3 sequences; roughly 52% were seen once. Sequencing was performed on blood. All receptors derive from a woman under 40 with Graves' ophthalmopathy.

Relative to its sample, this clonotype is medium-sized. This chain uses TRBV19 with TRBJ2-7; 11 bases line up with TRBD2. This CDR3 has 14 amino acids. In germline, CDR1 is LNHDA, CDR2 SQIVND (reference sequence). The J segment lost 3 bases and the V segment lost 5 bases, leaving 3 bases of the junction unmatched. The CDR3 DNA follows: TGTGCCAGTAGTCCAGGGACTAGCGGCTACGAGCAGTACTTC. Protein product: CASSPGTSGYEQYF.

This clonotype showed up just once. The chain couples TRBV5-5 to TRBJ1-5; D not certain. Trimming shortened V by 2 bases and J by 14 bases, and 11 bases separated the two germline ends. The CDR3 length is 11 residues. Germline CDR1 is SGHKS and CDR2 is YYEKEE (reference sequence). The CDR3 sequence is CASSFWAAEHF. In DNA, the CDR3 is TGTGCCAGCAGCTTCTGGGCAGCCGAGCATTTT.

For this clonotype: One junction end disagrees with the germline gene, perhaps due to a read error. The V call is TRBV6-5, the J call TRBJ1-1, with 7 bases identical to TRBD1. The CDR3 length is 14 residues. Germline values: CDR1 MNHEY, CDR2 SVGAGI. The CDR3 sequence: CASRLTGRNTEAFF. The CDR3 DNA reads as TGTGCCAGCAGGCTGACAGGGAGAAACACGGAAGCTTTCTTT.

By share of the sample, this clonotype is medium-sized. This chain links TRBV5-6 with TRBJ1-5, with D perhaps matching TRBD1 (5 bases). V was cut by 1 base and J by 3 bases, with 14 bases left in between. Germline V CDR1 and CDR2: SGHDT, YYEEEE. The CDR3 consists of 16 residues. As DNA, the CDR3 is TGTGCCAGCAGCTTGCTGGGGGAGGGTGACAATCAGCCCCAGCATTTT. It encodes CASSLLGEGDNQPQHF.

This clonotype occurred many times. The genes are TRBV12-3 or TRBV12-4 and TRBJ2-7, with D tentatively TRBD2 (5 bases). This CDR3 spans 14 amino acids. Trimming pared 3 bases from V and 4 bases from J, leaving 13 bases between. CDR3 in amino acids: CASSFSRRYYEQYF. Written as DNA, the CDR3 is TGTGCCAGCAGTTTTAGTAGGAGGTATTACGAGCAGTACTTC.

This clonotype was counted at least ten times. The chain carries TRBV11-2 and TRBJ2-7; no definite D call. The CDR3 has 14 residues. Trimming shortened V by 1 base and J by 2 bases, and 9 bases separated the two germline ends. CDR1 is SGHAT and CDR2 is FQNNGV in the germline V gene. CDR3 in DNA: TGTGCCAGCAGCTTAGTGGTAGGAGCCTACGAGCAGTACTTC. This codes for CASSLVVGAYEQYF.

The V gene is TRBV7-6, the J gene TRBJ2-6, with TRBD2 as a possible D gene (6 bases). Trimming pared 3 bases from V and 0 bases from J, leaving 12 bases between. The germline CDR1 and CDR2 sequences are SGHVS and FNYEAQ. This CDR3 has 17 amino acids. CDR3 protein: CASSLGRGGSGANVLTF. CDR3 in DNA: TGTGCCAGCAGCTTGGGTAGGGGAGGCTCTGGGGCCAACGTCCTGACTTTC.

The chain recombines TRBV7-9 with TRBJ2-1; D uncertain. Germline V gene data show CDR1 as SEHNR and CDR2 as FQNEAQ (reference sequence). This CDR3 comprises 13 residues. V was shortened by 6 bases and J by 7 bases, with 13 bases between the two germline ends. The CDR3 DNA follows: TGTGCCAGCAGATCACCCACACTGAATGAGCAGTTCTTC. It encodes CASRSPTLNEQFF.